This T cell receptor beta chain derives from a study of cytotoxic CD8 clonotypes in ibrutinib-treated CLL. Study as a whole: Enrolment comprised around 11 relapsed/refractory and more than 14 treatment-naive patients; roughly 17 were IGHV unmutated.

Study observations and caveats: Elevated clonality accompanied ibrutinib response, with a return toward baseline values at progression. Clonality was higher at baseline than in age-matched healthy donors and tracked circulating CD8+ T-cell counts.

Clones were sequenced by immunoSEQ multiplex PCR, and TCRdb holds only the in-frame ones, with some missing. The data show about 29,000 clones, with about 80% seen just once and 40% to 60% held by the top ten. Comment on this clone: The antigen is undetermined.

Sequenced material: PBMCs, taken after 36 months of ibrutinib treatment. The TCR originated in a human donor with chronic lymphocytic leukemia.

The CDR3 DNA is TGTGCCAGCAGCCGCTTATCCGGAGGCTACACCTTC. It specifies CASSRLSGGYTF. The rearrangement uses TRBV4-2 and TRBJ1-2; D remains unclear. Trimming left V 4 bases short and J 8 bases short, with 11 bases between. The CDR3 has 12 residues. The germline CDR1 and CDR2 sequences are LGHNA and YNFKEQ.